A selection of T cell receptor beta chains follows, all from one sample in a study of Ad26.COV2.S vaccination and SARS-CoV-2 variants. Assay used: immunoSEQ multiplex PCR; TCRdb lists only in-frame clones, some missing. The sample includes almost 400,000 clones, around 91% seen only once; the top ten take 1.5% to 2%. The input for sequencing was peripheral blood, taken in a trial of Ad26.COV2.S vaccine versus placebo. Every receptor here comes from a person between 18 and 59 years old who received the Ad26.COV2.S COVID-19 vaccine or a placebo. Each CDR3 is given with its conserved first and last residue. D genes are given only for firm matches. A clone size is listed for some rows: how often the clone was seen (once, few, many), or a class if it is expanded.

TRBJ2-7	TRBV28	TRBD2	NA	TGTGCCAGCAGTTTACCCAGGACTAGCGGGAACTCCTACGAGCAGTACTTC	CASSLPRTSGNSYEQYF
TRBJ1-6	TRBV25-1	NA	few	TGTGCCAGCAGAGGAGTTGGGTATAGGAATTCACCCCTCCACTTT	CASRGVGYRNSPLHF
TRBJ1-1	TRBV6-2/TRBV6-3	NA	NA	TGTGCCAGCAGTCCAAGTGGAACTGAAGCTTTCTTT	CASSPSGTEAFF
TRBJ2-7	TRBV24-1	NA	NA	TGTGCCACCAGTGATGCGACTCAGGTGGGACAAAGGTGGTACGAGCAGTACTTC	CATSDATQVGQRWYEQYF
TRBJ1-2	TRBV5-4	TRBD1	few	TGTGCCAGCAGCTTGGGACAGGGGATCTATGGCTACACCTTC	CASSLGQGIYGYTF
TRBJ1-1	TRBV30	TRBD1	NA	TGTGCCTGGAACAGGGGACTGAACACTGAAGCTTTCTTT	CAWNRGLNTEAFF
TRBJ1-2	TRBV30	NA	NA	TGTGCCTGGGGAGGAGTAGGGAGGGACGGCTACACCTTC	CAWGGVGRDGYTF
TRBJ2-7	TRBV28	TRBD2	NA	TGTGCCAGCAGTGTCCGGGACTACTTTTACGAGCAGTACTTC	CASSVRDYFYEQYF
TRBJ2-1	TRBV27	TRBD2	once	TGTGCCAGCAGTATTGGACTAGCGGGAAGTGAGCAGTTCTTC	CASSIGLAGSEQFF
TRBJ1-1	TRBV19	NA	NA	TGTGCCAGTAGTATAAAAAGGCCAGGGGCAGGAGCTTTCTTT	CASSIKRPGAGAFF
TRBJ1-2	TRBV19	NA	NA	TGTGCCAGTAGTACCTTTACCTATGGCTACACCTTC	CASSTFTYGYTF
TRBJ2-6	TRBV11-3	NA	NA	TGTGCCAGCAGCTTAGATGCTACAAACTCTGGGGCCAACGTCCTGACTTTC	CASSLDATNSGANVLTF
TRBJ2-2	TRBV7-2	TRBD1	NA	TGTGCCAGCAGCCCAGGACAGGTGAACACCGGGGAGCTGTTTTTT	CASSPGQVNTGELFF
TRBJ1-1	TRBV4-3	NA	NA	TGCGCCAGCAGCCAGGATCAGGGGTACACTGAAGCTTTCTTT	CASSQDQGYTEAFF
TRBJ2-3	TRBV28	NA	NA	TGTGCCAGCAGTACCCTGACCCTTACGCAGTATTTT	CASSTLTLTQYF
TRBJ2-1	TRBV10-2	TRBD2	NA	TGCGCCAGCTCCTTAGCGGGAGGGCCCAATGAGCAGTTCTTC	CASSLAGGPNEQFF
TRBJ2-5	TRBV18	NA	NA	TGTGCCAGCTCACGGACCGGACCCCAAGAGACCCAGTACTTC	CASSRTGPQETQYF
TRBJ2-1	TRBV5-4	NA	NA	TGTGCCAGCAGCTTAGGGACAAGGACACTCAATGAGCAGTTCTTC	CASSLGTRTLNEQFF
TRBJ2-5	TRBV5-4	TRBD1	NA	TGTGCCAGCAGCAGGGGACAGGGCCTCCAAGAGACCCAGTACTTC	CASSRGQGLQETQYF
TRBJ2-7	TRBV7-9	TRBD1	NA	TGTGCCAGCAGCCCCGGGACAGGGACCTACGAGCAGTACTTC	CASSPGTGTYEQYF
TRBJ2-2	TRBV3-1/TRBV3-2	NA	NA	TGTGCCAGCAGCCAAGCCGGGGGGCGGACCGGGGAGCTGTTTTTT	CASSQAGGRTGELFF
TRBJ2-4	TRBV3-1/TRBV3-2	TRBD2	NA	TGTGCCAGCAGCCAAGTAGTTCGGGCTCTTAGGCGGGAGCAGTACTTC	CASSQVVRALRREQYF
TRBJ2-7	TRBV11-3	TRBD2	NA	TGTGCCAGCACCCGGACTAGCGGGATACCTGACTCCTACGAGCAGTACTTC	CASTRTSGIPDSYEQYF
TRBJ1-2	TRBV4-2	NA	many	TGTGCCAGCAGCCGTACCTCCAACTATGGCTACACCTTC	CASSRTSNYGYTF
TRBJ2-2	TRBV7-9	NA	once	TGTGCCAGCGGGCTTCCCAACGGGGAGCTGTTTTTT	CASGLPNGELFF
TRBJ2-7	TRBV19	TRBD2	NA	TGTGCCAGTAGTAGAGAGGGGACTAGCGGGAGCTACGAGCAGTACTTC	CASSREGTSGSYEQYF
TRBJ2-2	TRBV7-3	TRBD1	once	TGTGCCAGCAGCTTAGGGACAGGAAGAAACCGGGAGCTGTTTTTT	CASSLGTGRNRELFF
TRBJ2-4	TRBV9	NA	NA	TGTGCCAGCAGCGTAGGCATTCGCGACAAAAACATTCAGTACTTC	CASSVGIRDKNIQYF
TRBJ2-5	TRBV6-1	TRBD1	few	TGTGCCAGCAGTGAAGCCTCAGGGGGCCAAGAGACCCAGTACTTC	CASSEASGGQETQYF
TRBJ2-7	TRBV29-1	NA	NA	TGCAGCGTTGTGGCCTCCTACGAGCAGTACTTC	CSVVASYEQYF
TRBJ1-2	TRBV28	TRBD1	NA	TGTGCCAGCAGTCTCCCGGAGATTGGGACAGACGGACACTATGGCTACACCTTC	CASSLPEIGTDGHYGYTF
TRBJ1-4	TRBV9	NA	NA	TGTGCCAGCAGCGTAGGGGCTAATGAAAAACTGTTTTTT	CASSVGANEKLFF
TRBJ2-5	TRBV7-9	NA	NA	TGTGCCAGCAGCTACCAAGAGACCCAGTACTTC	CASSYQETQYF
TRBJ2-3	TRBV7-2	NA	NA	TGTGCCAGCAGCCCACGACGCCGCGGCACAGATACGCAGTATTTT	CASSPRRRGTDTQYF
TRBJ2-1	TRBV4-1	NA	once	TGCGCCAGCAGCCAAGTTATACACTACAATGAGCAGTTCTTC	CASSQVIHYNEQFF
TRBJ2-3	TRBV5-6	NA	once	TGTGCCAGCAGCTTACCGGGAAATACGCAGTATTTT	CASSLPGNTQYF
TRBJ2-3	TRBV5-4	NA	NA	TGTGCCAGCAGCCATGGACGCCCCACAGATACGCAGTATTTT	CASSHGRPTDTQYF
TRBJ2-1	TRBV5-5	TRBD2	NA	TGTGCCAGCAGCTTGGTGGGGGTTGGACTAGCGGATAGCTCCTACAATGAGCAGTTCTTC	CASSLVGVGLADSSYNEQFF
TRBJ2-3	TRBV5-1	TRBD2	NA	TGCGCCAGCAGCTTGGGGATGAGCGGGAGCCTCACAGATACGCAGTATTTT	CASSLGMSGSLTDTQYF
TRBJ2-7	TRBV20-1	NA	once	TGCAGTGCGTCGGAGAACGAGCAGTACTTC	CSASENEQYF
TRBJ2-5	TRBV19	TRBD2	NA	TGTGCCAGTAGTATAGTGGCGGGAGGCATGGAGACCCAGTACTTC	CASSIVAGGMETQYF
TRBJ2-3	TRBV6-1	TRBD2	NA	TGTGCCAGCAGTGAACTCCTAGCGGCCAGCACAGATACGCAGTATTTT	CASSELLAASTDTQYF
TRBJ2-3	TRBV6-2/TRBV6-3	TRBD2	NA	TGTGCCAGCAGTTACCGACCTAGCGGGAGAGGAACAGATACGCAGTATTTT	CASSYRPSGRGTDTQYF
TRBJ2-3	TRBV18	TRBD2	NA	TGTGCCAGCTCACCAATTGCCGGGAGGACCTACACAGATACGCAGTATTTT	CASSPIAGRTYTDTQYF
TRBJ1-1	TRBV27	TRBD1	NA	TGTGCCAGCAGTGTTGGGACAGGCCTAAACACTGAAGCTTTCTTT	CASSVGTGLNTEAFF
TRBJ2-3	TRBV5-6	TRBD2	NA	TGTGCCAGCAGCACGGGACTAGCGGATACAGATACGCAGTATTTT	CASSTGLADTDTQYF
TRBJ2-7	TRBV3-1/TRBV3-2	TRBD2	NA	TGTGCCAGCAGCCAGATCTTAGCGGGAGGGATCGACGAGCAGTACTTC	CASSQILAGGIDEQYF
TRBJ1-3	TRBV23-1	NA	NA	TGCGCCAGCAGCCTAAGACGGACAGATTCTGGAAACACCATATATTTT	CASSLRRTDSGNTIYF
TRBJ2-7	TRBV5-1	NA	NA	TGCGCCAGCAGCTTGTTTGGCAGGGGAACGGACGAGCAGTACTTC	CASSLFGRGTDEQYF
TRBJ2-5	TRBV4-2	NA	NA	TGTGCCAGCAGCCAAGGAGGGCTGGGGGGTCGAGGAGAGACCCAGTACTTC	CASSQGGLGGRGETQYF
TRBJ1-6	TRBV9	NA	NA	TGTGCCAGCAGCGTAGTTAGTAATTCACCCCTCCACTTT	CASSVVSNSPLHF